The rows below give T cell receptor beta chains drawn from one sample of a study of blood T cell repertoires in COVID-19. Profiled with immunoSEQ multiplex PCR; TCRdb holds only in-frame clones, not every one. The sample holds more than 65,000 clones, approximately 80% seen once. Sequenced: peripheral blood. The receptor source for this set is a man aged 55 to 70 with active or convalescent COVID-19. Both conserved end residues are part of each CDR3. The D gene is left open where the match is weak. Some rows have no size entry. The others give once, few or many, or a class for an expanded clone.

size: few; V: TRBV11-3; J: TRBJ2-2; D: TRBD1; DNA: TGTGCCAGCAGCTTTTCCGGGACAGGGGCTTCGGGCACCGGGGAGCTGTTTTTT; CDR3: CASSFSGTGASGTGELFF
size: NA; V: TRBV6-2/TRBV6-3; J: TRBJ1-5; D: NA; DNA: TGTGCCAGCAGTCGGCGGACATTTGGACAGCCCCAGCATTTT; CDR3: CASSRRTFGQPQHF
size: NA; V: TRBV30; J: TRBJ1-5; D: NA; DNA: TGTGCCTGGAGCCCCCAGGGCAATCAGCCCCAGCATTTT; CDR3: CAWSPQGNQPQHF
size: NA; V: TRBV14; J: TRBJ1-4; D: NA; DNA: TGTGCCAGCTCCCAACTTCAAGATAGCAATGAAAAACTGTTTTTT; CDR3: CASSQLQDSNEKLFF
size: NA; V: TRBV18; J: TRBJ2-1; D: TRBD1; DNA: TGTGCCAGCTCACCATCCGGGACAGGGGGCAATGAGCAGTTCTTC; CDR3: CASSPSGTGGNEQFF
size: once; V: TRBV2; J: TRBJ2-5; D: TRBD2; DNA: TGTGCCAGCAGTGGTACTAGCGGATACCAAGAGACCCAGTACTTC; CDR3: CASSGTSGYQETQYF
size: NA; V: TRBV24-1; J: TRBJ1-1; D: TRBD1; DNA: TGTGCCACCAGGTGCCCGCTAACAGCCGGGACAGTGGAACCCATGAACACTGAAGCTTTCTTT; CDR3: CATRCPLTAGTVEPMNTEAFF
size: NA; V: TRBV5-4; J: TRBJ1-1; D: NA; DNA: TGTGCCAGCAGCTTGGCCTCGAACACTGAAGCTTTCTTT; CDR3: CASSLASNTEAFF
size: NA; V: TRBV9; J: TRBJ2-1; D: TRBD2; DNA: TGTGCCAGCAGCGTAGGATCAAGCGGGGGGGTGTTCTTC; CDR3: CASSVGSSGGVFF
size: few; V: TRBV5-6; J: TRBJ1-5; D: TRBD1; DNA: TGTGCCAGCAGCCATGGAGGGGGCCGCCGAAGCAATCAGCCCCAGCATTTT; CDR3: CASSHGGGRRSNQPQHF
size: NA; V: TRBV7-2; J: TRBJ1-1; D: NA; DNA: TGTGCCAGCACCGACAGGTACACTGAAGCTTTCTTT; CDR3: CASTDRYTEAFF
size: NA; V: TRBV3-1/TRBV3-2; J: TRBJ2-3; D: TRBD2; DNA: TGTGCCAGCACCTCAGGGACTATAAGCACAGATACGCAGTATTTT; CDR3: CASTSGTISTDTQYF
size: NA; V: TRBV5-4; J: TRBJ1-1; D: TRBD1; DNA: TGTGCCAGCGGAGAGTACAGACAGGGGAGGACTGAAGCTTTCTTT; CDR3: CASGEYRQGRTEAFF
size: NA; V: TRBV11-2; J: TRBJ1-1; D: TRBD1; DNA: TGTGCCAGCAGCTTCGGACAGGGGGCGAGGAAAGCTTTCTTT; CDR3: CASSFGQGARKAFF
size: NA; V: TRBV12-2; J: TRBJ2-6; D: NA; DNA: TGTGCAAGTCGCCGGGAAGGCTCTGGGGCCAACGTCCTGACTTTC; CDR3: CASRREGSGANVLTF
size: NA; V: TRBV14; J: TRBJ1-2; D: NA; DNA: TGTGCCAGCAGCCCCGGGACAACACCGAGGGGTTATGGCTACACCTTC; CDR3: CASSPGTTPRGYGYTF
size: NA; V: TRBV3-1/TRBV3-2; J: TRBJ2-3; D: NA; DNA: TGTGCCAGCAGCTACGGACTACCCACAGATACGCAGTATTTT; CDR3: CASSYGLPTDTQYF
size: NA; V: TRBV28; J: TRBJ2-5; D: TRBD1; DNA: TGTGCCAGCAGTTCCTCACGACAGGGTGGCCGGGAGACCCAGTACTTC; CDR3: CASSSSRQGGRETQYF
size: NA; V: TRBV2; J: TRBJ1-6; D: TRBD1; DNA: TGTGCCAGCAGTGGGCCGGGACAGGGCGGGAATTCACCCCTCCACTTT; CDR3: CASSGPGQGGNSPLHF
size: NA; V: TRBV14; J: TRBJ1-3; D: NA; DNA: TGTGCCAGCAGCCAAGACCCCTACCTCTCTGGAAACACCATATATTTT; CDR3: CASSQDPYLSGNTIYF
size: NA; V: TRBV7-8; J: TRBJ1-6; D: NA; DNA: TGTGCCAGCAGCTTTAGCGGGGGGCGGAATTCACCCCTCCACTTT; CDR3: CASSFSGGRNSPLHF
size: NA; V: TRBV5-6; J: TRBJ2-3; D: TRBD2; DNA: TGTGCCAGCAGCTTGGTTGGGCTAGCGGGGGCAGATACGCAGTATTTT; CDR3: CASSLVGLAGADTQYF
size: NA; V: TRBV18; J: TRBJ2-7; D: NA; DNA: TGTGCCAGCTCACGCCCGGGCGGGCAGGCGGAGCAGTACTTC; CDR3: CASSRPGGQAEQYF
size: NA; V: TRBV15; J: TRBJ1-2; D: TRBD1; DNA: TGTGCCACCAGCGAATATCCGGGACAGGGAAACTATGGCTACACCTTC; CDR3: CATSEYPGQGNYGYTF
size: once; V: TRBV7-2; J: TRBJ2-7; D: NA; DNA: TGTGCCAGCAGGGAGACAGTTAGCTCCTACGAGCAGTACTTC; CDR3: CASRETVSSYEQYF
size: few; V: TRBV23-1; J: TRBJ2-7; D: TRBD1; DNA: TGCGCCAGCAGTCAAGACGTGGGACAGCCCTCCTACGAGCAGTACTTC; CDR3: CASSQDVGQPSYEQYF
size: NA; V: TRBV24-1; J: TRBJ2-1; D: NA; DNA: TGTGCCACCAGTCAGGGCAATGAGCAGTTCTTC; CDR3: CATSQGNEQFF
size: NA; V: TRBV30; J: TRBJ1-4; D: NA; DNA: TGTGCCTGGAGGCAACAGGGAGCGAAACTGTTTTTT; CDR3: CAWRQQGAKLFF
size: NA; V: TRBV28; J: TRBJ1-5; D: NA; DNA: TGTGCCAGCAGTACAGGCAATCAGCCCCAGCATTTT; CDR3: CASSTGNQPQHF
size: few; V: TRBV19; J: TRBJ1-4; D: NA; DNA: TGTGCCAGTACCCGGACAGATAATGAAAAACTGTTTTTT; CDR3: CASTRTDNEKLFF
size: NA; V: TRBV7-9; J: TRBJ1-5; D: TRBD1; DNA: TGTGCCAGCAGCCCTTTCTGGGACAGGGTCGAGTATAGCAATCAGCCCCAGCATTTT; CDR3: CASSPFWDRVEYSNQPQHF
size: NA; V: TRBV6-5; J: TRBJ2-3; D: NA; DNA: TGTGCCAGCGGCCCACCGGGTGGCACAGATACGCAGTATTTT; CDR3: CASGPPGGTDTQYF
size: once; V: TRBV9; J: TRBJ2-5; D: NA; DNA: TGTGCCAGCAGCGTAGGATCCCCGGTGCGAGCGGCCGGGGAGACCCAGTACTTC; CDR3: CASSVGSPVRAAGETQYF
size: NA; V: TRBV11-2; J: TRBJ1-5; D: NA; DNA: TGTGCCAGCAGCTTAGATGGGGGGTCCTGGCAGCCCCAGCATTTT; CDR3: CASSLDGGSWQPQHF
size: NA; V: TRBV2; J: TRBJ2-1; D: TRBD1; DNA: TGTGCCAGCAGAGCAGGGGGCAGCTACAATGAGCAGTTCTTC; CDR3: CASRAGGSYNEQFF
size: NA; V: TRBV25-1; J: TRBJ1-4; D: TRBD1; DNA: TGTGCCAGCAGTGAATATGTCAGGGGGCTATATGAGGAAAAACTGTTTTTT; CDR3: CASSEYVRGLYEEKLFF
size: once; V: TRBV9; J: TRBJ2-1; D: NA; DNA: TGTGCCAGCAGCGTAGCGGGTAGTTTGGATGAGCAGTTCTTC; CDR3: CASSVAGSLDEQFF
size: once; V: TRBV6-2/TRBV6-3; J: TRBJ2-1; D: TRBD2; DNA: TGTGCCAGCAGTTACTGGGGACTAGACGGCAATGAGCAGTTCTTC; CDR3: CASSYWGLDGNEQFF
size: few; V: TRBV5-8; J: TRBJ1-6; D: NA; DNA: TGTGCCAGCAGCCTACAGGAGAATAATTCACCCCTCCACTTT; CDR3: CASSLQENNSPLHF